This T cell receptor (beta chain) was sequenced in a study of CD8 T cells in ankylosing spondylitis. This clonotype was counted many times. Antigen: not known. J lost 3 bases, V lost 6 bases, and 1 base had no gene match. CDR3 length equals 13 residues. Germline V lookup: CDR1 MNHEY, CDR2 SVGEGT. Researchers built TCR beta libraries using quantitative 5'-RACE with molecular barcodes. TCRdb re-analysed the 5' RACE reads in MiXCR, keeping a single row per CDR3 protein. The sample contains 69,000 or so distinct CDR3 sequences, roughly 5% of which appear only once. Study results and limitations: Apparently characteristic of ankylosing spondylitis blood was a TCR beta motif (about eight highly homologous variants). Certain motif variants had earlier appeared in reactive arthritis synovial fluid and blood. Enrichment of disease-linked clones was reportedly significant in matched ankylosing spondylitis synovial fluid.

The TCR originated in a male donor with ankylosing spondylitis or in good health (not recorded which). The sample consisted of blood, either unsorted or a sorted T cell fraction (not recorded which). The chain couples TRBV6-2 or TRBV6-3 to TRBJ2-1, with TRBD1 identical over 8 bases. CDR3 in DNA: TGTGCCAGCAGGGGACAGGACTACAATGAGCAGTTCTTC. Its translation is CASRGQDYNEQFF.